One sample yielded the 18 T cell receptor beta chains listed below, sequenced in a study of shared clonotypes between healthy human individuals. This table comes from immunoSEQ multiplex PCR, and its TCRdb copy is limited to in-frame clones, with some not included. The sample lists approximately 2,000,000 clones; about nine tenths were seen once. Sequencing input: naive CD4+ T cells from PBMCs. Stated subset: CD45RA+ positively selected. These receptors were taken from a man aged 18 to 29 in good health. Some clones in this sample may be carry-over from other donors' samples.

The chain couples TRBV6-6 to TRBJ2-1; D perhaps matches TRBD1 (6 bases). This CDR3 comprises 11 residues. Between the trimmed V and J ends, which lost 8 bases and 8 bases, there was a span of 10 bases. The germline CDR1 and CDR2 sequences are MNHNY and SVGAGI (reference sequence). The CDR3 nucleotides read TGTGCCAGCCGGGACACCCATGAGCAGTTCTTC. This sequence encodes CASRDTHEQFF.

The chain employs TRBV6-5 and TRBJ2-3, with a weak D call TRBD1 (5 bases). Trimming pared 6 bases from V and 6 bases from J, leaving 10 bases between. Looked up from germline, CDR1 is MNHEY and CDR2 is SVGAGI. CDR3 size: 12 residues. The CDR3 is CASRGQEDTQYF. The DNA for the CDR3 is TGTGCCAGCAGAGGACAAGAGGATACGCAGTATTTT.

The chain uses TRBV7-3 and TRBJ2-1, with 7 bases identical to TRBD2. The CDR3 is 11 residues long. CDR1 and CDR2 from the germline V gene are SGHTA and FQGTGA. The J segment lost 9 bases and the V segment lost 4 bases, leaving 0 bases of the junction unmatched. CDR3 DNA: TGTGCCAGCAGCTGGGGGGGTGAGCAGTTCTTC. This codes for CASSWGGEQFF.

This chain links TRBV18 with TRBJ2-7; a weak D match, TRBD1 (6 bases). Trimming removed 6 bases at V and 3 bases at J, with 15 bases between. The length of the CDR3 is 14 residues. CDR1 and CDR2 (germline): KGHSH, LQKENI. The DNA for the CDR3 is TGTGCCAGCTCCCCCCGGCAGGGGTACTACGAGCAGTACTTC. Translating it yields CASSPRQGYYEQYF.

The CDR3 spells CASSLTTGAGSYNEQFF. In DNA, the CDR3 is TGTGCCAGCAGCTTAACGACCGGAGCGGGGTCCTACAATGAGCAGTTCTTC. V and J are TRBV7-3 and TRBJ2-1; 7 nucleotides align to TRBD2. The V and J ends lost 0 bases and 1 base, in that order; junction bases with no gene match: 6. This CDR3 has 17 residues. CDR1 is SGHTA and CDR2 is FQGTGA in the germline V gene.

As DNA, the CDR3 is TGTGCCAGCAGCTTGGTAGGGACTAGCATCTCCGGGGAGCTGTTTTTT. Its protein is CASSLVGTSISGELFF. The gene calls are TRBV5-4 and TRBJ2-2; 9 bases are a match to TRBD2. CDR1 SGHNT and CDR2 YYREEE come from the germline V gene (reference sequence). The CDR3 runs to 16 residues. J gave up 6 bases and V 0 bases, and 6 bases lay outside the gene matches.

The chain recombines TRBV7-2 with TRBJ1-4; D is possibly TRBD1 (5 bases). In germline, CDR1 is SGHTA, CDR2 FQGNSA. The CDR3 is 13 amino acids. Trimming left V 1 base short and J 5 bases short, with 5 bases between. CDR3 sequence reads: CASSLGGNEKLFF. In nucleotides, the CDR3 is TGTGCCAGCAGCTTAGGGGGGAATGAAAAACTGTTTTTT.

The J gene is TRBJ2-2, the V gene TRBV11-2; D is unresolved. This CDR3 is 16 amino acids long. CDR1 SGHAT and CDR2 FQNNGV come from the germline V gene. Trimming cost V 5 bases and J 1 base, with 14 bases left between them. In DNA, the CDR3 is TGTGCCAGCAGCATTCTAGGACCCTGGAACACCGGGGAGCTGTTTTTT. This codes for CASSILGPWNTGELFF.

The V gene is TRBV10-3, the J gene TRBJ2-1, with a tentative D call TRBD2 (5 bases). The V gene's germline CDR1 is ENHRY and CDR2 SYGVKD. The CDR3 totals 12 residues. The V gene lost 11 bases and the J gene lost 7 bases, with 15 bases spanning the gap. In DNA, the CDR3 is TGTGCCGCACGATCGGGGAAAAATGAGCAGTTCTTC. This sequence encodes CAARSGKNEQFF.

The rearrangement uses TRBV9 and TRBJ2-5; perhaps TRBD2 as D (6 bases). With the DNA end fitting TRBJ2-7 better, the J assignment may be wrong. This CDR3 is built from 15 residues. CDR1 is SGDLS and CDR2 is YYNGEE in the germline V gene. As DNA, the CDR3 is TGTGCCAGCAGCGTAGAGGCGGGGCAGTCCTACGAGCAGTACTTC. Translation: CASSVEAGQSYEQYF.

V and J are TRBV18 and TRBJ2-7, with D perhaps TRBD1 (5 bases). The CDR3 is 17 amino acids. Germline V gene data show CDR1 as KGHSH and CDR2 as LQKENI. Trimming left V 6 bases short and J 0 bases short, with 21 bases between. The CDR3 sequence: CASSPTSGIDSSYEQYF. CDR3 bases: TGTGCCAGCTCCCCCACTTCTGGGATAGACAGCTCCTACGAGCAGTACTTC.

This clone was detected only once. The chain carries TRBV28 and TRBJ2-5; no reliable D call. Deletions cut 7 bases from V and 0 bases from J, with 15 bases between. Germline V gene lookup returns CDR1 MDHEN and CDR2 SYDVKM. This CDR3 contains 15 residues. The CDR3: CASTVGQAYQETQYF. The DNA for the CDR3 is TGTGCCAGCACGGTAGGGCAGGCTTACCAAGAGACCCAGTACTTC.

This clone was recorded only once. The chain employs TRBV5-1 and TRBJ2-3; D may be TRBD2 (6 bases). Germline V gene sequence: CDR1 SGHRS, CDR2 YFSETQ. This CDR3 is built from 16 residues. Trimming took off 3 bases at V and 1 base at J, with 15 bases between the two ends. This CDR3 reads CASSSGLRRGTDTQYF. The CDR3 bases are TGCGCCAGCAGCTCGGGACTCCGAAGAGGCACAGATACGCAGTATTTT.

The V and J genes are TRBV5-4 and TRBJ2-1; D may be TRBD2 (5 bases). V was trimmed by 10 bases and J by 9 bases, leaving 17 bases between them. This CDR3 spans 12 amino acids. Germline V gene data show CDR1 as SGHNT and CDR2 as YYREEE (reference sequence). CDR3 in amino acids: CAAAEALGEQFF. CDR3 nucleotides: TGTGCCGCGGCGGAGGCCTTGGGTGAGCAGTTCTTC.

For this clone: Different DNA sequences within this sample yield the same CDR3. The V call is TRBV5-1, the J call TRBJ2-7; TRBD1 or TRBD2 may be the D gene (5 bases each). V was pared by 4 bases and J by 2 bases, with 10 bases between. CDR1 and CDR2 from the germline V gene are SGHRS and YFSETQ. The CDR3 totals 13 residues. The CDR3 DNA reads as TGCGCCAGCAGCCCTGGGACCGCCTACGAGCAGTACTTC. Protein product: CASSPGTAYEQYF. The full variable domain, rest sourced from reference TRBV5-1 and TRBJ2-7, is KAGVTQTPRYLIKTRGQQVTLSCSPISGHRSVSWYQQTPGQGLQFLFEYFSETQRNKGNFPGRFSGRQFSNSRSEMNVSTLELGDSALYLCASSPGTAYEQYFGPGTRLTVT.

In this sample, this clone turned up once. The chain uses TRBV7-9 and TRBJ2-7; TRBD1 is a possible D gene (6 bases). Germline V gives CDR1 SEHNR, CDR2 FQNEAQ (reference sequence). V was trimmed by 4 bases and J by 5 bases, leaving 15 bases between them. This CDR3 region has 14 residues. CDR3 sequence reads: CASSSRTADNEQYF. The CDR3 DNA follows: TGTGCCAGCAGCTCCCGGACAGCCGATAACGAGCAGTACTTC. Full variable domain (remainder filled in from reference TRBV7-9 and TRBJ2-7): DTGVSQNPRHKITKRGQNVTFRCDPISEHNRLYWYRQTLGQGPEFLTYFQNEAQLEKSRLLSDRFSAERPKGSFSTLEIQRTEQGDSAMYLCASSSRTADNEQYFGPGTRLTVT.

Only one count was recorded for this clone. This chain joins TRBV4-2 and TRBJ1-4, with D perhaps matching TRBD1 (5 bases). Germline V gives CDR1 LGHNA, CDR2 YNFKEQ. Trimming pared 4 bases from V and 5 bases from J, leaving 14 bases between. The CDR3 consists of 15 residues. This CDR3 is CASSLVGDRNEKLFF. CDR3 nucleotides: TGTGCCAGCAGCCTCGTGGGGGATAGAAATGAAAAACTGTTTTTT.

The V and J genes are TRBV11-2 and TRBJ2-1; TRBD1 might be the D (7 bases). Trimming left V 5 bases short and J 5 bases short, with 13 bases between. CDR1 and CDR2 from the germline V gene are SGHAT and FQNNGV. The length of the CDR3 is 14 residues. CDR3 coding DNA: TGTGCCAGCAGCCGCGGGGACAGTAACAATGAGCAGTTCTTC. Encoded protein: CASSRGDSNNEQFF.